The clone carrying this T cell receptor (beta chain) was observed a handful of times. This specimen belongs to a study of shared T cell receptors in the human thymus. Sequencing used immunoSEQ multiplex PCR; TCRdb keeps in-frame clones, though not all of them. The repertoire holds roughly 500,000 clones, with around 78% as singletons. Trimming at V came to 3 bases and at J to 1 base, leaving 8 bases not matched to a gene. Germline lookup yields CDR1 SGHDT and CDR2 YYEEEE. This CDR3 comprises 16 residues. The data also belong to a second study, concerning human thymus T cells.

The V and J genes are TRBV5-6 and TRBJ2-3; 7 bases match TRBD2. The source is a boy less than two years old with a congenital heart defect. The sequencing sample was made of thymocytes. This CDR3 is CASSWRRERRTDTQYF. Here the CDR3 DNA reads TGTGCCAGCAGCTGGCGGCGGGAGAGACGCACAGATACGCAGTATTTT. Filled out from reference TRBV5-6 and TRBJ2-3, the complete variable domain reads DAGVTQSPTHLIKTRGQQVTLRCSPKSGHDTVSWYQQALGQGPQFIFQYYEEEERQRGNFPDRFSGHQFPNYSSELNVNALLLGDSALYLCASSWRRERRTDTQYFGPGTRLTVL.